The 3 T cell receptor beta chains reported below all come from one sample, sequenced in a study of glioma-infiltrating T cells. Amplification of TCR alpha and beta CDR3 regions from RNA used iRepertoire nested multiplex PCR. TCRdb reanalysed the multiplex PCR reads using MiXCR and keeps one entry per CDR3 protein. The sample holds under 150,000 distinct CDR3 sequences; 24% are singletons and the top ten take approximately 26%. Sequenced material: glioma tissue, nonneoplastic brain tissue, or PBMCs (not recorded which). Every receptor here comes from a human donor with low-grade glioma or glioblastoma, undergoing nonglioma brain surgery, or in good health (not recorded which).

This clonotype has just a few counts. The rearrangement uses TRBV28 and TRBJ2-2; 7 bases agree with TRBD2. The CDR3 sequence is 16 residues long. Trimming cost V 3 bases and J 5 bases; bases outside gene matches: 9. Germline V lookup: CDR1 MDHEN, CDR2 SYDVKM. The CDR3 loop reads CASSLSGKGRTGELFF. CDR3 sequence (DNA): TGTGCCAGCAGTTTGAGCGGGAAGGGAAGAACCGGGGAGCTGTTTTTT.

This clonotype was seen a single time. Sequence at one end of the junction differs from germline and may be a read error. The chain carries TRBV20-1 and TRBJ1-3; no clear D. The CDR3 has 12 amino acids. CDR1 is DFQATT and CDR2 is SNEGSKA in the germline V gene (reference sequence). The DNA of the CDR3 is TGCAGCGCTAGAGGTCCCGGGGACACCATATATTTT. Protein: CSARGPGDTIYF.

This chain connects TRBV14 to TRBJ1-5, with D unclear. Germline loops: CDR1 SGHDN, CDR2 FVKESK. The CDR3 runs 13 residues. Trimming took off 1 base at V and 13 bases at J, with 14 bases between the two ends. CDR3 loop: CASSQGSLVGQHF. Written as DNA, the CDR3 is TGTGCCAGCAGCCAAGGGTCTTTGGTTGGACAGCATTTT.